These 31 T cell receptor beta chains were sequenced from one sample in a study of cytotoxic CD8 clonotypes in ibrutinib-treated CLL. Measured with immunoSEQ multiplex PCR; TCRdb has only the in-frame clones, and not every one. This sample has about 50,000 clones, with about three fifths found just once. Sequencing was performed on PBMCs, taken after 24 months of ibrutinib treatment. The origin of the receptors is a human donor with chronic lymphocytic leukemia.

This clone came up a few times. CDR3 in DNA: TGTGCCAGTTCCCAGCAGAGAAATGGCTACACCTTC. Protein sequence: CASSQQRNGYTF. The rearrangement links TRBV19 to TRBJ1-2; D is undetermined. This CDR3 spans 12 amino acids. Germline CDR1 and CDR2: LNHDA and SQIVND (reference sequence). V lost 8 bases to trimming and J lost 6 bases, with 13 bases between them.

The gene calls are TRBV10-1 and TRBJ1-1; no firm D call. CDR3 size: 11 residues. Germline CDR1 reads WNHNN; CDR2 reads SYGVQD (reference sequence). V shed 9 bases and J shed 7 bases, with 12 bases lying between them. CDR3 coding DNA: TGCGCCAGTGGGCACGGGGATGAAGCTTTCTTT. It codes for CASGHGDEAFF.

The chain links TRBV6-1 to TRBJ2-1; either TRBD1 or TRBD2 may fit D (5 bases each). In germline, CDR1 is MNHNS, CDR2 SASEGT. CDR3 size: 15 residues. The V end was cut by 5 bases, the J end by 1 base, with 12 bases between. CDR3 protein: CASSSGARSYNEQFF. The CDR3 bases are TGTGCCAGCAGTTCCGGGGCGCGGTCCTACAATGAGCAGTTCTTC.

This clone occurred once. The chain couples TRBV4-2 to TRBJ1-3; D is possibly TRBD1 (5 bases). This CDR3 has 12 amino acids. Trimming stripped 0 bases from V and 8 bases from J, with 5 bases between. Germline V gene data show CDR1 as LGHNA and CDR2 as YNFKEQ. The CDR3, as DNA: TGTGCCAGCAGCCAAGACAGGGACACCATATATTTT. The encoded protein is CASSQDRDTIYF.

CDR3 sequence reads: CASSLLTSGGRDEQFF. CDR3 nucleotide sequence: TGTGCCAGCAGCTTGCTAACTAGCGGGGGTCGGGATGAGCAGTTCTTC. This chain links TRBV5-4 with TRBJ2-1; TRBD2 aligns across 11 bases. The CDR3 sequence is 16 residues long. Trimming removed 1 base from V and 8 bases from J; junction bases left unmatched: 8. Germline lookup yields CDR1 SGHNT and CDR2 YYREEE (reference sequence).

This clone turned up a few times. V gene TRBV11-2 combines with J gene TRBJ2-5; D perhaps matches TRBD1 (8 bases). Per the germline V gene, CDR1 is SGHAT and CDR2 is FQNNGV. Deletions cut 5 bases from V and 2 bases from J, with 15 bases between. The CDR3 covers 15 residues. This CDR3 reads CASSGGGQAQETQYF. CDR3 coding DNA: TGTGCCAGCAGCGGGGGGGGACAGGCGCAAGAGACCCAGTACTTC.

The V call is TRBV10-3, the J call TRBJ1-2; D is unresolved. Germline V gives CDR1 ENHRY, CDR2 SYGVKD. This CDR3 spans 14 amino acids. The V end was cut by 3 bases, the J end by 4 bases, with 12 bases between. CDR3 DNA sequence: TGTGCCATCAGTGATGGTCCCTTCGGCTATGGCTACACCTTC. As protein: CAISDGPFGYGYTF.

Comment on this clone: The junction differs from germline at one of its ends, possibly a read error. This chain joins TRBV10-3 and TRBJ2-6, with 9 bases matching TRBD1. Per the germline V gene, CDR1 is ENHRY and CDR2 is SYGVKD. The CDR3 has 17 residues. As DNA, the CDR3 is TGTGCCAGCAGTGAAGGGACAGGGAGCTCTGGGGCCAACGTCCTGACTTTC. Translated: CASSEGTGSSGANVLTF.

The chain carries TRBV4-1 and TRBJ1-1; D perhaps matches TRBD1 (6 bases). V was pared by 1 base and J by 0 bases, with 6 bases between. CDR1 and CDR2 (germline): MGHRA, YSYEKL. The CDR3 is 14 residues long. This chain's CDR3 is CASSQGTVNTEAFF. In DNA form, the CDR3 reads TGCGCCAGCAGCCAAGGGACAGTGAACACTGAAGCTTTCTTT.

There are a few counts of this clone. The chain couples TRBV5-6 to TRBJ1-5; tentative D call: TRBD1 (6 bases). The V gene's germline CDR1 is SGHDT and CDR2 YYEEEE. This CDR3 comprises 16 residues. The V gene lost 0 bases and the J gene lost 2 bases, with 12 bases spanning the gap. The CDR3 region is CASSLGGPGGNQPQHF. CDR3 DNA sequence: TGTGCCAGCAGCTTGGGGGGGCCAGGGGGCAATCAGCCCCAGCATTTT.

The CDR3 loop is CASSGTSGQETQYF. For the CDR3, the DNA is TGCGCCAGCAGCGGGACTAGCGGGCAAGAGACCCAGTACTTC. The genes are TRBV5-1 and TRBJ2-5; 12 positions match TRBD2. Trimming removed 4 bases from V and 2 bases from J; junction bases left unmatched: 0. CDR3 length: 14 residues. The germline V gene has CDR1 SGHRS and CDR2 YFSETQ.

This chain links TRBV2 with TRBJ2-5; TRBD2 might be the D (5 bases). V lost 2 bases, J lost 2 bases, and 12 bases lay in between. The V gene's germline CDR1 is SNHLY and CDR2 FYNNEI. The CDR3 sequence is 15 residues long. The CDR3 region has the DNA TGTGCCAGCAGTGAACGGCTAGCAAGGCAAGAGACCCAGTACTTC. Translating it yields CASSERLARQETQYF.

This clone was counted once. The rearrangement links TRBV19 to TRBJ1-5, with TRBD1 identical over 10 bases. Germline V CDR1 and CDR2: LNHDA, SQIVND (reference sequence). V shed 1 base, J shed 4 bases, and the junction held 7 bases outside the gene matches. This CDR3 has 17 amino acids. DNA for the CDR3: TGTGCCAGTAGTATAGGGCCGACAGGGGGCTGGAATCAGCCCCAGCATTTT. Translation: CASSIGPTGGWNQPQHF.

This clone was picked up a small number of times. V gene TRBV4-1 combines with J gene TRBJ1-2, with a possible D match to TRBD1 (5 bases). CDR1 and CDR2 (germline): MGHRA, YSYEKL. V lost 3 bases to trimming and J lost 4 bases, with 12 bases between them. This CDR3 spans 14 amino acids. CDR3 in DNA: TGCGCCAGCAGCCAGGTGGGGGACCTCTATGGCTACACCTTC. It yields the protein CASSQVGDLYGYTF.

In this sample, this clone turned up once. The DNA of the CDR3 is TGCGCCAGCAGCTCCCAAGCGGGCTCTTTCTCCTACGAGCAGTACTTC. It is translated as CASSSQAGSFSYEQYF. The V gene is TRBV5-1, the J gene TRBJ2-7; D might be TRBD2 (6 bases). The V end was cut by 3 bases, the J end by 0 bases, with 16 bases between. Germline CDR1 SGHRS, CDR2 YFSETQ. This CDR3 region has 16 residues.

The chain combines TRBV6-5 with TRBJ1-1, with TRBD1 identical over 9 bases. This CDR3 has 15 amino acids. Germline CDR1 MNHEY, CDR2 SVGAGI. J gave up 4 bases and V 2 bases, and 5 bases lay outside the gene matches. The CDR3 bases are TGTGCCAGCAGTTACGGGGGACAGGGAGGCACTGAAGCTTTCTTT. Amino acids: CASSYGGQGGTEAFF.

The gene calls are TRBV6-5 and TRBJ2-7; no firm D call. The CDR3 sequence is 9 residues long. CDR1 is MNHEY and CDR2 is SVGAGI in the germline V gene. The V and J ends lost 11 bases and 5 bases respectively, with 7 bases between them. The CDR3 protein is CAPVDEQYF. In DNA form, the CDR3 reads TGTGCCCCCGTGGACGAGCAGTACTTC.

This chain links TRBV27 with TRBJ1-6, with no clear D. The CDR3 contains 14 residues. V was clipped by 0 bases and J by 7 bases, with 7 bases between them. The germline CDR1 and CDR2 sequences are MNHEY and SMNVEV (reference sequence). The CDR3 DNA reads as TGTGCCAGCAGTTTATCTGTAGGGAATTCACCCCTCCACTTT. It yields the protein CASSLSVGNSPLHF.

CDR3 sequence: CASSRQPPRTSSYNSPLHF. As DNA, the CDR3 is TGTGCCAGCAGCCGACAACCACCCAGAACGAGCTCCTATAATTCACCCCTCCACTTT. This chain uses TRBV5-5 with TRBJ1-6, with unresolved D. The V gene lost 4 bases and the J gene lost 0 bases, with 20 bases spanning the gap. The CDR3 is made up of 19 amino acids. From germline, CDR1 is SGHKS and CDR2 YYEKEE (reference sequence).

This chain connects TRBV19 to TRBJ2-3; 7 bases align to TRBD2. The CDR3 has 16 amino acids. The trim removed 6 bases at V and 5 bases at J, leaving 14 bases unmatched. Germline CDR1 is LNHDA and CDR2 is SQIVND (reference sequence). CDR3 nucleotides: TGTGCCAGTAGGGAGGGAGGCGGGGGAGGTGTAGATACGCAGTATTTT. Its translation is CASREGGGGGVDTQYF.

In its sample, this clone was seen many times. J is TRBJ2-7 and V is TRBV2; D perhaps matches TRBD2 (6 bases). Trimming left V 6 bases short and J 0 bases short, with 18 bases between. The CDR3 is 16 amino acids. Germline values: CDR1 SNHLY, CDR2 FYNNEI. Written as DNA, the CDR3 is TGTGCCAGCAGGGAACTCGGAGGGGAGAGCTCCTACGAGCAGTACTTC. Translated, it gives CASRELGGESSYEQYF.

V gene TRBV19 combines with J gene TRBJ1-2; 7 bases are a match to TRBD1. The length of the CDR3 is 13 residues. Trimming took 7 bases from V and 2 from J; bases not matched to a gene: 4. Looked up from germline, CDR1 is LNHDA and CDR2 is SQIVND (reference sequence). The CDR3 reads CASTATGNYGYTF. The CDR3 DNA is TGTGCCAGTACCGCGACAGGGAACTATGGCTACACCTTC.

The chain carries TRBV7-6 and TRBJ2-6, with TRBD2 matching over 8 bases. Germline-derived CDR1 and CDR2 are SGHVS and FNYEAQ. The V gene end was trimmed by 5 bases and the J gene end by 3 bases; junction bases not matched to a gene: 12. The CDR3 covers 18 residues. CDR3 residues: CASSPEASGFIGANVLTF. The CDR3 DNA is TGTGCCAGCAGCCCAGAGGCTAGCGGGTTCATTGGGGCCAACGTCCTGACTTTC.

The J gene is TRBJ2-5, the V gene TRBV2, with 12 bases aligning to TRBD2. After removal of 4 bases from V and 4 bases from J, the junction contained 19 bases not matched to a gene. The CDR3 length is 20 residues. CDR1 is SNHLY, CDR2 FYNNEI, per germline. The CDR3 here is CASSARLAGAQPSWRETQYF. CDR3 DNA sequence: TGTGCCAGCAGTGCAAGACTAGCGGGGGCCCAACCCTCTTGGCGAGAGACCCAGTACTTC.

The chain joins TRBV28 to TRBJ1-2, with a weak D call TRBD1 (5 bases). From germline, CDR1 is MDHEN and CDR2 SYDVKM. The CDR3 sequence is 12 residues long. The germline V and J ends were trimmed by 7 bases and 8 bases, with 14 bases remaining between them. CDR3 nucleotide sequence: TGTGCCAGCACCACCCCAGGGAGGGGCTACACCTTC. Translation gives CASTTPGRGYTF.

The chain links TRBV2 to TRBJ2-7; D uncertain. Trimming stripped 5 bases from V and 5 bases from J, with 13 bases between. Looked up from germline, CDR1 is SNHLY and CDR2 is FYNNEI. CDR3 length: 13 amino acids. The CDR3 coding sequence is TGTGCCAGCAGTAAGGACGGACCCAACGAGCAGTACTTC. Amino acid sequence: CASSKDGPNEQYF.

This clone was counted a few times. This sequence joins TRBV21-1 and TRBJ2-1; the listed D gene, TRBD2, was not tested against the DNA. TRBV21-1 is labeled a pseudogene. The CDR3 has 15 residues. The DNA for the CDR3 is TGTGCCAGCAGCAAAGGAGGTTCTCCTGGCAATGAGCAGTTCTTC. It specifies CASSKGGSPGNEQFF.

The chain employs TRBV5-1 and TRBJ2-5, with TRBD2 as a possible D gene (5 bases). There are 13 residues in the CDR3. The germline V and J ends were trimmed by 1 base and 5 bases, with 9 bases remaining between them. Germline CDR1 and CDR2: SGHRS and YFSETQ. The CDR3 protein is CASSLTSLETQYF. The CDR3 DNA follows: TGCGCCAGCAGCTTGACTAGTCTGGAGACCCAGTACTTC.

The chain uses TRBV5-6 and TRBJ1-6; TRBD1 might be the D (5 bases). CDR1 is SGHDT and CDR2 is YYEEEE in the germline V gene. V lost 2 bases, J lost 7 bases, and 13 bases lay in between. The CDR3 sequence is 15 residues long. Written as DNA, the CDR3 is TGTGCCAGCAGCTTTATAGACAGTACAAATTCACCCCTCCACTTT. It is translated as CASSFIDSTNSPLHF.

This chain connects TRBV2 to TRBJ1-2; D is undetermined. CDR1 and CDR2 (germline): SNHLY, FYNNEI. The CDR3 runs 13 residues. Trimming took off 5 bases at V and 2 bases at J, with 9 bases between the two ends. The CDR3 bases are TGTGCCAGCAGTTCAACACCAAACTATGGCTACACCTTC. It codes for CASSSTPNYGYTF.

By share of the sample, this clone is medium-sized (0.01 to 0.1%). This chain connects TRBV29-1 to TRBJ2-7; D is perhaps TRBD1 (7 bases). The V gene lost 7 bases and the J gene lost 3 bases, with 16 bases spanning the gap. This CDR3 spans 13 amino acids. CDR1 and CDR2 (germline): SQVTM, ANQGSEA. CDR3: CSAGVQGGYEQYF. The CDR3 DNA follows: TGCAGCGCCGGGGTGCAGGGGGGCTACGAGCAGTACTTC.